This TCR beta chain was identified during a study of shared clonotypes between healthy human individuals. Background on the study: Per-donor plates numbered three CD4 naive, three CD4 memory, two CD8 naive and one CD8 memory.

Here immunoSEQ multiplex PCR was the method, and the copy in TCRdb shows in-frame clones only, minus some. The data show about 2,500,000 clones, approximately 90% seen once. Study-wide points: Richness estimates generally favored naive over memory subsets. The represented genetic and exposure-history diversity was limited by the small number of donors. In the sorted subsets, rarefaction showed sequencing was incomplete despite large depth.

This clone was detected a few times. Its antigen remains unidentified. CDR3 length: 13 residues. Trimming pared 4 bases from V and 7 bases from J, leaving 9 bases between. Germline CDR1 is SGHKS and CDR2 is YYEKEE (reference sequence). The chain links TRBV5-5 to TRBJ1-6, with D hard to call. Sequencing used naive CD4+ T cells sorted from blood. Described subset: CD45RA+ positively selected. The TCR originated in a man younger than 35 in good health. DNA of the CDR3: TGTGCCAGCAGCCCTAACACGAATTCACCCCTCCACTTT. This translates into CASSPNTNSPLHF.